This TCR beta chain came from a study of OX40 agonist ivuxolimab in advanced cancers. Across the whole study: The dose-escalation group included hepatocellular carcinoma, melanoma, renal cell carcinoma and head and neck cancer. Among those enrolled, mean age was 60 years (range about 23 to 79) and 75% to 85% were male.

The method was immunoSEQ multiplex PCR; TCRdb's version includes in-frame clones alone and lacks a portion of them. The sample gives 60,000 to 75,000 clones, over 90% of which show up once; 13% is in the top ten. This clone appeared a single time. Compared with germline, one end of the junction differs, possibly owing to a read error. The source of this sequence is an adult with an advanced solid tumor such as melanoma, head and neck, liver or kidney cancer. The sample here was CD4+ or CD8+ T cells sorted from blood, taken in a trial of the OX40 agonist ivuxolimab.

The CDR3: CASTLGLVAGSSTDTQYF. The DNA for the CDR3 is TGTGCCAGCACCTTGGGGCTAGTAGCGGGATCTAGCACAGATACGCAGTATTTT. This chain links TRBV5-4 with TRBJ2-3; 8 bases are a match to TRBD2. The CDR3 runs to 18 residues. The V gene's germline CDR1 is SGHNT and CDR2 YYREEE (reference sequence). Based on the CDR3 plus reference TRBV5-4 and TRBJ2-3, the full variable domain is ETGVTQSPTHLIKTRGQQVTLRCSSQSGHNTVSWYQQALGQGPQFIFQYYREEENGRGNFPPRFSGLQFPNYSSELNVNALELDDSALYLCASTLGLVAGSSTDTQYFGPGTRLTVL.